The entry below describes one T cell receptor beta chain. This record belongs to a study of blood T cell repertoires in COVID-19. The assay was immunoSEQ multiplex PCR, and TCRdb's table has in-frame clones only and misses some. The table records some 93,000 clones, approximately 86% of them present only once. V gave up 4 bases and J gave up 10 bases, with 18 bases separating them. There are 13 residues in the CDR3. The germline V gene has CDR1 SGHRS and CDR2 YFSETQ. The chain employs TRBV5-1 and TRBJ2-7; D might be TRBD1 (5 bases). The TCR sequence derives from a man aged 60-69 years with acute or convalescent COVID-19. The sample was peripheral blood. The CDR3 loop reads CASSLTLTGAQYF. Written as DNA, the CDR3 is TGCGCCAGCAGCCTGACGTTAACAGGCGCACAGTACTTC.